This T cell receptor beta chain was sequenced for a study of glioma-infiltrating T cells after dendritic cell vaccination. Time point described: after dendritic cell vaccination, including at tumor progression/relapse. The count of this clone is one. Repertoires were generated with immunoSEQ multiplex PCR, while TCRdb's copy carries only in-frame clones and drops some. This table has 100,000 or so clones, around 91% appearing once. The source material was blood, sampled after dendritic cell vaccination. The TCR comes from a human donor with glioblastoma.

The CDR3 nucleotides are TGCGCCAGCAGTGCCGGGACTAGCGGGGACCAAGAGACCCAGTACTTC. Its translation: CASSAGTSGDQETQYF. The genes are TRBV10-2 and TRBJ2-7, with 13 bases lining up with TRBD2. The J call is doubtful: the DNA matches TRBJ2-5 better. There are 16 residues in the CDR3. The V gene's germline CDR1 is WSHSY and CDR2 SAAADI.